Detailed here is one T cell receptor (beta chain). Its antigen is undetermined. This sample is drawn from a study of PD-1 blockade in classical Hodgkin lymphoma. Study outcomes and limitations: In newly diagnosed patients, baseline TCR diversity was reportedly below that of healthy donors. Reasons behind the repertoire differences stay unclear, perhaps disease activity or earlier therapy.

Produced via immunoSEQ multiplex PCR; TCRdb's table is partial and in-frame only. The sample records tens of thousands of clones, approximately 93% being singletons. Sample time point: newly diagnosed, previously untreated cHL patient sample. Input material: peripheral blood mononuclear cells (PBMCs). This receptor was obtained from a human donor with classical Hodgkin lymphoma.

CDR3 sequence reads: CASSPRRGTIYF. The CDR3, as DNA: TGTGCCAGCAGTCCACGCCGGGGCACCATATATTTT. This rearrangement joins TRBV28 to TRBJ1-3, with D hard to call. The CDR3 has 12 residues. Trimming cost V 5 bases and J 9 bases, with 11 bases left between them. Germline V gives CDR1 MDHEN, CDR2 SYDVKM.